Within the sample, the clone carrying this T cell receptor beta chain is medium-sized. Its antigen is unidentified. Profiled with immunoSEQ multiplex PCR; TCRdb holds only in-frame clones, not every one. The table has 18,000 or so clones, over 70% seen once. The source of the sample is a study of somatic mutations in cytotoxic T cells in rheumatoid arthritis. Across the study: Purity of nearly 100% was reached when some V beta antibody-stained T-cell populations were flow-sorted, including V beta1+ cells sequenced for TCRB. Study-level results: For patients with rheumatoid arthritis, CD8+ clonality went up with age, while healthy controls showed no such change.

CD4+ cells and CD8+ cells were each obtained through positive magnetic bead selection, and their purity was assessed by flow cytometry. Germline V lookup: CDR1 SGHAT, CDR2 FQNNGV. The CDR3 runs to 14 residues. Trimming took 8 bases from V and 6 from J, leaving 19 bases between them. The chain couples TRBV11-2 to TRBJ1-1; D is ambiguous. The sequence was obtained from a woman aged 60 to 75 in good health. The sample was CD8+ T cells sorted from blood. The CDR3 coding sequence is TGTGCCAGCGAATCCCAGGCCCGAAGTGCTGAAGCTTTCTTT. Translation gives CASESQARSAEAFF. Full variable domain (missing parts from reference TRBV11-2 and TRBJ1-1): EAGVAQSPRYKIIEKRQSVAFWCNPISGHATLYWYQQILGQGPKLLIQFQNNGVVDDSQLPKDRFSAERLKGVDSTLKIQPAKLEDSAVYLCASESQARSAEAFFGQGTRLTVV.